The next 30 T cell receptor beta chains were all read from a single sample in a study of T cell responses to AZD1222 COVID-19 vaccine. Sequencing was performed with immunoSEQ multiplex PCR; in TCRdb, only in-frame clones are kept and a portion is missing. Of 100,000 to 130,000 clones in the sample, roughly 87% are singletons; the top ten hold around 3.3%. This specimen was peripheral blood, taken on day 0 of MenACWY control vaccination. The receptors stem from an adult in good health.

In its sample, this clone was seen a few times. The chain is built from TRBV10-1 and TRBJ2-7; D is ambiguous. Germline V gene sequence: CDR1 WNHNN, CDR2 SYGVQD (reference sequence). This CDR3 is built from 14 residues. Trimming shortened V by 5 bases and J by 0 bases, and 11 bases separated the two germline ends. The CDR3 DNA reads as TGCGCCAGCAGTAAGGGCCTGAGCTCCTACGAGCAGTACTTC. It is translated as CASSKGLSSYEQYF.

J is TRBJ2-3 and V is TRBV7-2, with 10 positions matching TRBD2. Germline-derived CDR1 and CDR2 are SGHTA and FQGNSA. CDR3 size: 15 residues. V gave up 4 bases and J gave up 3 bases; unmatched junction bases: 4. The CDR3 nucleotides are TGTGCCAGCAGCTCAGCGGGGGGGCTGACAGATACGCAGTATTTT. Translated: CASSSAGGLTDTQYF.

The V gene is TRBV24-1, the J gene TRBJ1-4; TRBD1 matches at 9 bases. Per germline, CDR1 KGHDR and CDR2 SFDVKD. The V gene end was trimmed by 4 bases and the J gene end by 4 bases; junction bases not matched to a gene: 3. This CDR3 comprises 15 residues. CDR3 nucleotide sequence: TGTGCCACCAGTGACCGGACAGGGGTTAATGAAAAACTGTTTTTT. Its protein product is CATSDRTGVNEKLFF.

This clone appeared a few times. This rearrangement joins TRBV9 to TRBJ2-5; D is possibly TRBD2 (7 bases). Germline V gene lookup returns CDR1 SGDLS and CDR2 YYNGEE. With 0 bases removed from V and 5 bases from J, the gap between germline ends came to 14 bases. The CDR3 consists of 15 residues. CDR3 in DNA: TGTGCCAGCAGCGTAGTAGGGGGGGTAGCTGAGACCCAGTACTTC. Protein: CASSVVGGVAETQYF.

This rearrangement joins TRBV5-1 to TRBJ1-4; D unclear. V gave up 0 bases and J gave up 3 bases, with 6 bases separating them. This CDR3 spans 14 amino acids. The germline CDR1 and CDR2 sequences are SGHRS and YFSETQ. The CDR3 sequence is CASSLAGSNEKLFF. The CDR3 nucleotides read TGCGCCAGCAGCTTGGCGGGTTCTAATGAAAAACTGTTTTTT.

This rearrangement joins TRBV28 to TRBJ2-7; a weak D match, TRBD1 (5 bases). With 1 base removed from V and 3 bases from J, the gap between germline ends came to 10 bases. The CDR3 is 14 amino acids. Germline loops: CDR1 MDHEN, CDR2 SYDVKM. CDR3 bases: TGTGCCAGCAGTTTATCCGGACACGACTACGAGCAGTACTTC. This encodes CASSLSGHDYEQYF.

The chain combines TRBV10-3 with TRBJ1-6, with TRBD1 matching over 10 bases. Looked up from germline, CDR1 is ENHRY and CDR2 is SYGVKD. V shed 8 bases, J shed 8 bases, and the junction held 3 bases outside the gene matches. The CDR3 is 13 residues long. CDR3 DNA sequence: TGTGCCATCTCGGGACAGGGGTATTCACCCCTCCACTTT. As protein: CAISGQGYSPLHF.

This clone appeared once. The V call is TRBV21-1, the J call TRBJ1-1. TRBV21-1 is recorded as a pseudogene. This CDR3 is 17 amino acids long. The CDR3 DNA reads TGTGCCAGCAGCTACCCTAGGCGGCGGGATATGAACACTGAAGCTTTCTTT. Its translation is CASSYPRRRDMNTEAFF.

The V and J genes are TRBV30 and TRBJ1-3; no clear D. This CDR3 contains 15 residues. Germline CDR1 is GTSNPN and CDR2 is SVGIG (reference sequence). V shed 4 bases and J shed 2 bases, with 15 bases lying between them. CDR3 region: CAWTVGSVPGNTIYF. CDR3 DNA: TGTGCCTGGACCGTAGGTTCCGTCCCTGGAAACACCATATATTTT.

This chain uses TRBV5-1 with TRBJ2-3, with 7 positions matching TRBD2. Germline assignment: CDR1 SGHRS and CDR2 YFSETQ. The CDR3 is 15 residues long. V shed 4 bases and J 2 bases; nucleotides not matched to a gene: 7. The CDR3 DNA sequence: TGCGCCAGCAGCAACAAAGCGGGGCTCACAGATACGCAGTATTTT. This encodes CASSNKAGLTDTQYF.

This clone is a singleton in its sample. The chain uses TRBV28 and TRBJ1-2; a possible D gene is TRBD1 (6 bases). This CDR3 comprises 13 residues. V lost 3 bases to trimming and J lost 8 bases, with 13 bases between them. In germline, CDR1 is MDHEN, CDR2 SYDVKM. Written as DNA, the CDR3 is TGTGCCAGCAGTTTGGTTGACAGGAGGGGCTACACCTTC. Translating gives CASSLVDRRGYTF.

The J gene is TRBJ2-3, the V gene TRBV9; D is undetermined. The CDR3 length is 14 residues. Germline CDR1 is SGDLS and CDR2 is YYNGEE. V lost 3 bases and J lost 4, with 12 bases in between. CDR3 in amino acids: CASSAHGYSDTQYF. DNA for the CDR3: TGTGCCAGCAGCGCCCACGGGTACTCAGATACGCAGTATTTT.

J is TRBJ2-7 and V is TRBV9; 7 nucleotides match TRBD1. CDR1 SGDLS and CDR2 YYNGEE come from the germline V gene. This CDR3 is 15 amino acids long. Trimming at V came to 6 bases and at J to 1 base, leaving 10 bases not matched to a gene. CDR3 coding DNA: TGTGCCAGCAACGTCCGGGACAGACCATCCTACGAGCAGTACTTC. As protein: CASNVRDRPSYEQYF.

The CDR3 sequence is CASSLGAENYGYTF. CDR3 in DNA: TGTGCCAGCAGCTTAGGGGCAGAGAACTATGGCTACACCTTC. This chain links TRBV7-2 with TRBJ1-2; D is unclear. The germline CDR1 and CDR2 sequences are SGHTA and FQGNSA. This CDR3 spans 14 amino acids. The ends were cut back, 1 base at V and 2 bases at J, with 8 bases in the middle.

J is TRBJ1-1 and V is TRBV29-1; 11 bases are shared with TRBD1. The CDR3 totals 14 residues. Germline V lookup: CDR1 SQVTM, CDR2 ANQGSEA. Trimming removed 6 bases from V and 5 bases from J; junction bases left unmatched: 8. Written as DNA, the CDR3 is TGCAGCGTCTCCTCCGGGACAGGGGGAACTGAAGCTTTCTTT. As protein: CSVSSGTGGTEAFF.

The chain uses TRBV18 and TRBJ1-1; unclear D gene. The CDR3 totals 14 residues. The germline V gene encodes CDR1 KGHSH and CDR2 LQKENI. Trimming pared 2 bases from V and 1 base from J, leaving 8 bases between. CDR3 sequence (DNA): TGTGCCAGCTCACCAGGCAGGTCGAACACTGAAGCTTTCTTT. Protein sequence: CASSPGRSNTEAFF.

The chain is built from TRBV30 and TRBJ2-5; no reliable D call. This CDR3 is built from 12 residues. The germline V and J ends were trimmed by 1 base and 5 bases, with 8 bases remaining between them. The germline V gene encodes CDR1 GTSNPN and CDR2 SVGIG (reference sequence). The CDR3 loop is CAWSGLGETQYF. The CDR3 region has the DNA TGTGCCTGGAGTGGTCTTGGGGAGACCCAGTACTTC.

CDR3 sequence: CASSGRDSNYNEQFF. In nucleotides, the CDR3 is TGCGCCAGCAGCGGACGGGACAGTAACTACAATGAGCAGTTCTTC. The chain carries TRBV5-1 and TRBJ2-1; 7 nucleotides line up with TRBD1. In germline, CDR1 is SGHRS, CDR2 YFSETQ. The CDR3 has 15 amino acids. J gave up 3 bases and V 4 bases, and 7 bases lay outside the gene matches.

This sequence joins TRBV4-3 and TRBJ1-6, with D possibly matching TRBD1 (6 bases). Germline V CDR1 and CDR2: LGHNA, YSLEER. The V end was cut by 8 bases, the J end by 7 bases, with 21 bases between. CDR3 length: 16 amino acids. The CDR3 DNA reads as TGCGCCAGCGCCTGGGGGAGGGGGGCCTGGAATTCACCCCTCCACTTT. Residues: CASAWGRGAWNSPLHF.

This rearrangement joins TRBV6-5 to TRBJ1-1, with D unresolved. CDR3 length equals 15 residues. The germline CDR1 and CDR2 sequences are MNHEY and SVGAGI. V lost 0 bases and J 0 bases, leaving 8 bases between the germline ends. The CDR3 DNA sequence: TGTGCCAGCAGTTACTCGTTGTGGGTGAACACTGAAGCTTTCTTT. It yields the protein CASSYSLWVNTEAFF.

This clone was found a few times. The CDR3 loop reads CASRPQGSTYEQYF. DNA of the CDR3: TGTGCCAGCAGACCGCAGGGGTCTACCTACGAGCAGTACTTC. The rearrangement uses TRBV6-5 and TRBJ2-7, with D possibly TRBD1 on 6 matching bases. Trimming pared 6 bases from V and 2 bases from J, leaving 14 bases between. Germline assignment: CDR1 MNHEY and CDR2 SVGAGI. The CDR3 is made up of 14 amino acids.

The gene calls are TRBV5-1 and TRBJ2-7; TRBD1 might be the D (5 bases). Trimming took off 7 bases at V and 3 bases at J, with 14 bases between the two ends. The length of the CDR3 is 13 residues. Germline CDR1 and CDR2: SGHRS and YFSETQ. DNA for the CDR3: TGCGCCAGCCGCTGGGGCCGAGACTACGAGCAGTACTTC. Encoded protein: CASRWGRDYEQYF.

The chain carries TRBV5-1 and TRBJ2-7; possibly TRBD1 or TRBD2 for D (5 bases each). Germline lookup yields CDR1 SGHRS and CDR2 YFSETQ. V lost 5 bases to trimming and J lost 6 bases, with 24 bases between them. The CDR3 consists of 16 residues. CDR3 sequence (DNA): TGCGCCAGCAGTCAACCGGGACGCTCTAAGGCGGGCGAGCAGTACTTC. Translated: CASSQPGRSKAGEQYF. The full variable domain, rest sourced from reference TRBV5-1 and TRBJ2-7, is KAGVTQTPRYLIKTRGQQVTLSCSPISGHRSVSWYQQTPGQGLQFLFEYFSETQRNKGNFPGRFSGRQFSNSRSEMNVSTLELGDSALYLCASSQPGRSKAGEQYFGPGTRLTVT.

The chain is built from TRBV5-1 and TRBJ1-6; D gene uncertain. This CDR3 is 18 amino acids long. The germline CDR1 and CDR2 sequences are SGHRS and YFSETQ. Deletions cut 0 bases from V and 6 bases from J, with 19 bases between. CDR3: CASSLGSFGLLSNSPLHF. The CDR3 coding sequence is TGCGCCAGCAGCTTGGGATCATTCGGGCTCCTATCTAATTCACCCCTCCACTTT.

The CDR3, as DNA: TGCGCCAGCAGCTTGGGAGCCACTGGAAACACCATATATTTT. It is translated as CASSLGATGNTIYF. The chain couples TRBV5-1 to TRBJ1-3; D not certain. Deletions cut 0 bases from V and 2 bases from J, with 6 bases between. CDR1 and CDR2 (germline): SGHRS, YFSETQ. The CDR3 runs to 14 residues.

The rearrangement links TRBV9 to TRBJ1-2, with 10 bases identical to TRBD1. V lost 3 bases, J lost 8 bases, and 7 bases stayed unmatched. Germline CDR1 SGDLS, CDR2 YYNGEE. CDR3 length equals 14 residues. This CDR3 is CASSEGTGARGYTF. CDR3 nucleotide sequence: TGTGCCAGCAGCGAGGGGACAGGGGCCCGCGGCTACACCTTC.

This chain links TRBV7-9 with TRBJ1-1; 7 bases map to TRBD1. V dropped 5 bases and J dropped 1; count of bases not matched to a gene: 7. This CDR3 is 15 amino acids long. From germline, CDR1 is SEHNR and CDR2 FQNEAQ (reference sequence). In DNA form, the CDR3 reads TGTGCCAGCAGCCTGGGGACAGTGACGAACACTGAAGCTTTCTTT. Translation: CASSLGTVTNTEAFF.

This rearrangement joins TRBV28 to TRBJ1-3; D gene ambiguous. Trimming left V 1 base short and J 4 bases short, with 14 bases between. Germline V gene lookup returns CDR1 MDHEN and CDR2 SYDVKM. The CDR3 totals 16 residues. The CDR3 DNA is TGTGCCAGCAGTTTATTAACTTATCCACCGGGAAACACCATATATTTT. Its translation: CASSLLTYPPGNTIYF.

A word on this clone: This specimen includes other DNA sequences encoding the same CDR3. The chain employs TRBV12-3 or TRBV12-4 and TRBJ1-2, with D possibly TRBD1 on 5 matching bases. Trimming removed 6 bases from V and 5 bases from J, with 13 bases in between. This CDR3 is 13 amino acids long. CDR3 sequence: CASSLGPSYGYTF. DNA for the CDR3: TGTGCCAGCAGCCTGGGACCGAGTTATGGCTACACCTTC.

V usage is TRBV7-8 and J usage is TRBJ1-2, with D tentatively TRBD1 (5 bases). Germline loops: CDR1 SGHVS, CDR2 FQNEAQ. V was clipped by 6 bases and J by 3 bases, with 17 bases between them. The CDR3 has 15 amino acids. CDR3 nucleotide sequence: TGTGCCAGCAGTTCCCAAATGACAGAATACTATGGCTACACCTTC. Amino acid sequence: CASSSQMTEYYGYTF.